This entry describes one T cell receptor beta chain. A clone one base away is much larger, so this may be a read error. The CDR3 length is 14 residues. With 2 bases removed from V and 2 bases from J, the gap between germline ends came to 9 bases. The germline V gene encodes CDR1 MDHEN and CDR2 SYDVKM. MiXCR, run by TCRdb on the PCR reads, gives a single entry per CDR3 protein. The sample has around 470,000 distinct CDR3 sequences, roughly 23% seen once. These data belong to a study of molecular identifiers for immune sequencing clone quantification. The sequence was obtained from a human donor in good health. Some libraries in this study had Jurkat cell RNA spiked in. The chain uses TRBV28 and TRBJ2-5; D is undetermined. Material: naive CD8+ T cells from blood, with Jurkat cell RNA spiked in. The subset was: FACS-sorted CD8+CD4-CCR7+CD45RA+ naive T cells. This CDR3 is CASSLGRLQETQYF. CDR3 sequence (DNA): TGTGCCAGCAGTTTAGGACGGTTACAAGAGACCCAGTACTTC.